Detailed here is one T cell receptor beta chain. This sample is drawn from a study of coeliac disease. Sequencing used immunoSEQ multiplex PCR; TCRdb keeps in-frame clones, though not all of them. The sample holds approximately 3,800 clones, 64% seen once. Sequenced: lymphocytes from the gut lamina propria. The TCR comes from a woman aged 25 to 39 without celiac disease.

CDR3 coding DNA: TGTGCCAGCAGCTTGCCGGACTACCAAGAGACCCAGTACTTC. Protein sequence: CASSLPDYQETQYF. The chain uses TRBV5-4 and TRBJ2-5; maybe TRBD2 (5 bases). The CDR3 loop spans 14 amino acids. In germline, CDR1 is SGHNT, CDR2 YYREEE (reference sequence). Trimming took off 1 base at V and 0 bases at J, with 7 bases between the two ends.